This TCR beta chain comes out of a study of Ad26.COV2.S vaccination and SARS-CoV-2 variants. Remarks on this clone: Its antigen remains unknown.

Study results and caveats: Assessments of TCR breadth and depth may have underestimated the total T cell responses.

Measured with immunoSEQ multiplex PCR; TCRdb has only the in-frame clones, and not every one. The table includes over 450,000 clones, roughly nine tenths detected once. This CDR3 is 16 amino acids long. Germline lookup yields CDR1 SGDLS and CDR2 YYNGEE. J was trimmed by 6 bases and V by 3 bases; bases with no gene match: 12. The treatment was: about 20 received Ad26.COV2.S at low or high dose, single or two shots; about 5 received placebo; per-sample allocation not given. Collection of samples fell on day 63 after the first vaccine or placebo injection. The origin of this receptor is a person between 18 and 59 years old who received the Ad26.COV2.S COVID-19 vaccine or a placebo. The sample here was peripheral blood, taken in a trial of Ad26.COV2.S vaccine versus placebo. J is TRBJ1-2 and V is TRBV9, with TRBD1 matching 9 bases. For the CDR3, the DNA is TGTGCCAGCAGCGCAAACCGGGACAGGGAATACCATGGCTACACCTTC. Amino acid sequence: CASSANRDREYHGYTF.